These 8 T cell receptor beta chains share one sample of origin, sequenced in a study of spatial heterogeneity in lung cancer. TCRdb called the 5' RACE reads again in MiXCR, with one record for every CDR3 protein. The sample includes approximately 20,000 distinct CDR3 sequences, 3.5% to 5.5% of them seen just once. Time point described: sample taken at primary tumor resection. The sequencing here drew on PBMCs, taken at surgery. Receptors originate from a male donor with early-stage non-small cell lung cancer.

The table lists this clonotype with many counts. CDR3 sequence: CASSSGGSFSYQETQYF. In DNA, the CDR3 is TGTGCCAGCAGTAGTGGCGGGAGTTTCTCCTACCAAGAGACCCAGTACTTC. The rearrangement joins TRBV28 to TRBJ2-5; 7 bases align to TRBD2. Germline-derived CDR1 and CDR2 are MDHEN and SYDVKM. After removal of 5 bases from V and 0 bases from J, the junction contained 12 bases not matched to a gene. This CDR3 has 17 amino acids.

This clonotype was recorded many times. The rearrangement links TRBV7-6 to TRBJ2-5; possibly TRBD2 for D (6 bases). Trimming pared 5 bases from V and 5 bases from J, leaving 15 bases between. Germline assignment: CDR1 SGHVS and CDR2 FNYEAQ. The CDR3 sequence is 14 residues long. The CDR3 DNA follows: TGTGCCAGCAGCGCGGGACCACCTCTGGAGACCCAGTACTTC. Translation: CASSAGPPLETQYF.

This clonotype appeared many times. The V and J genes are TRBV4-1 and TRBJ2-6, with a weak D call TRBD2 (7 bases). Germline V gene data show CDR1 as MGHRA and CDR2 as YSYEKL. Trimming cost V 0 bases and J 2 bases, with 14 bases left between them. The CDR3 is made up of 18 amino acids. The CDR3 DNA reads TGCGCCAGCAGCCAAGATACCGGGGGGCTCGCTGGGGCCAACGTCCTGACTTTC. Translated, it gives CASSQDTGGLAGANVLTF.

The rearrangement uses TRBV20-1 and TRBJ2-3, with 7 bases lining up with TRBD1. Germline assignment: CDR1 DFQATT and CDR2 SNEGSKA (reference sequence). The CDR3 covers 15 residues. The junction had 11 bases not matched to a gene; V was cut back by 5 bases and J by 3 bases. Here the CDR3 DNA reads TGCAGTGCTGGACCTAGGGCAGGGGGTACAGATACGCAGTATTTT. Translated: CSAGPRAGGTDTQYF.

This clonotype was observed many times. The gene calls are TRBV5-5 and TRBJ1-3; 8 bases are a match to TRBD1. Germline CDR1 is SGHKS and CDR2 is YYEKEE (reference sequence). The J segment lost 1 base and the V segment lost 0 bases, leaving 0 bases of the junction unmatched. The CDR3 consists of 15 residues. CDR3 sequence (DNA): TGTGCCAGCAGCTTGGGGGACAGGTCTGGAAACACCATATATTTT. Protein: CASSLGDRSGNTIYF. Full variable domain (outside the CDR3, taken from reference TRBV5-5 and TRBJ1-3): DAGVTQSPTHLIKTRGQQVTLRCSPISGHKSVSWYQQVLGQGPQFIFQYYEKEERGRGNFPDRFSARQFPNYSSELNVNALLLGDSALYLCASSLGDRSGNTIYFGEGSWLTVV.

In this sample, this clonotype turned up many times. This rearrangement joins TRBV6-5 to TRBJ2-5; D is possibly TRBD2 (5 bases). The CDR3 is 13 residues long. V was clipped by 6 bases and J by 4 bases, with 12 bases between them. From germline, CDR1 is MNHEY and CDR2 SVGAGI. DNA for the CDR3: TGTGCCAGCAGCCCGACTATCCGAGAGACCCAGTACTTC. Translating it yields CASSPTIRETQYF.

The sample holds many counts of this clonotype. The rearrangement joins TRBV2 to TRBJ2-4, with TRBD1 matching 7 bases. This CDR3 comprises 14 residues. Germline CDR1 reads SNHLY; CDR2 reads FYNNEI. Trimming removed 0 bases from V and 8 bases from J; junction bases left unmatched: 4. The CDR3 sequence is CASSEALQGDIQYF. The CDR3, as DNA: TGTGCCAGCAGTGAAGCGCTTCAGGGGGACATTCAGTACTTC. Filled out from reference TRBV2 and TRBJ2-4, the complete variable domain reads EPEVTQTPSHQVTQMGQEVILRCVPISNHLYFYWYRQILGQKVEFLVSFYNNEISEKSEIFDDQFSVERPDGSNFTLKIRSTKLEDSAMYFCASSEALQGDIQYFGAGTRLSVL.

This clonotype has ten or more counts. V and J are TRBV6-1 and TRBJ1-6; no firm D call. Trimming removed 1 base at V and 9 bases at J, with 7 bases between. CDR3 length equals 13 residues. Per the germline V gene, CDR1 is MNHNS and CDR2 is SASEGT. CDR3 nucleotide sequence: TGTGCCAGCAGTGAAGAAGGAAGTTCACCCCTCCACTTT. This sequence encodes CASSEEGSSPLHF.